This TCR beta chain was found in a study of control samples from healthy donors and cancer patients. Trimming removed 6 bases from V and 0 bases from J, with 5 bases in between. The CDR3 runs 12 residues. Germline-derived CDR1 and CDR2 are MNHEY and SVGAGI. Sequenced by immunoSEQ multiplex PCR; TCRdb stores in-frame clones only, minus some. The table lists about 170,000 clones, around nine tenths of them singletons, with more than 10% in the top ten. This receptor was identified in a man aged 25-45 years in good health. Material for sequencing was blood. The chain employs TRBV6-5 and TRBJ1-2; D uncertain. CDR3 in DNA: TGTGCCAGCAGCCCCGCTAACTATGGCTACACCTTC. It codes for CASSPANYGYTF.